This TCR beta chain was captured in a study of lymphopenia after photon versus proton radiotherapy (dated by TCRdb to 2018 to 2020). Regarding the study in general: The study compared the immunological effects of photon versus proton radiation therapy in patients with gastrointestinal tumors who developed high-grade lymphopenia. The goal of the study was to describe how the two radiation modalities differ in their effects on the immune system. The cohort included 20 or so patients with gastrointestinal tumors who developed lymphopenia after receiving either photon or proton therapy. Broad study findings and their caveats: The survival association was assessed only in patients who died, and the authors presented better survival with proton therapy as a possibility rather than a demonstrated result. During treatment, patients who received photon therapy lost naive T cells and TCR diversity and gained effector/memory populations, whereas patients who received proton therapy remained relatively stable. Among patients across the cohort who died, overall survival time showed an inverse correlation with a larger post-nadir drop in TCR diversity. After the lymphocyte count nadir, oligoclonal expansion, especially of CD8+ Temra cells, was observed in photon-treated repertoires, and the drop in diversity was driven by this expansion.

Receptor libraries were prepared by the immunoSEQ multiplex PCR assay. Deep sequencing of rearranged TCR beta loci, alongside multiparametric flow cytometry, was used to profile T cell repertoires. The immuneACCESS repertoire file appears here via TCRdb, limited to in-frame rearrangements. These files lack a portion of the clones; in checked studies, under half of the deficit traces to unresolved V genes, and the cause of the others is not known. The sample contains fewer than 7,000 clones, approximately 89% of them found a single time. The top ten clonotypes cover 11% of the sample. About this clone itself: Its antigen specificity is not known. Base qualities are not provided; no much larger clone lies one nucleotide away.

Reading the germline V gene (reference sequence) gives CDR1 SGHKS and CDR2 YYEKEE. The CDR3 goes from the cysteine to the phenylalanine over 18 residues. Only the CDR3 DNA stays, 54 bases, in frame from base 1. Trimming accounts for 3 bases at V and 1 base at J, while the number of junction bases matched to no gene is 8. Sequencing used peripheral blood, obtained from a patient treated with photon-based radiotherapy. This chain is built from TRBV5-5 and TRBJ2-2, with 11 bases matching TRBD2. The sequence came from a man aged 55 to 70 with cholangiocarcinoma. The encoded CDR3 is CASSSKLAGVGNTGELFF. The nucleotides read TGTGCCAGCAGCTCCAAACTAGCGGGAGTAGGGAACACCGGGGAGCTGTTTTTT.